These T cell receptor beta chains were read from a single sample in a study of tumour-infiltrating T cells in Burkitt lymphoma. Data came from immunoSEQ multiplex PCR; TCRdb stores just in-frame clones and leaves some out. Its listing shows 12 clones. The sequenced material came from tumor tissue. The receptor source for this set is a human donor with Burkitt lymphoma. Both conserved end residues are trimmed from each CDR3.

v_call,j_call,cdr3_aa
TRBV22-1,TRBJ1-2,LGGSRKTYGYT
TRBV5-4,TRBJ1-2,ASAPHTNYGYT
TRBV7-3,TRBJ2-2,ASSLRGSGELF
TRBV4-1,TRBJ2-6,ASSLNIQPQSRANVLT
TRBV19,TRBJ2-6,ASSTSETNHKGANVLT